This T cell receptor (beta chain) was identified during a study of blood T cell repertoires in COVID-19. Profiled with immunoSEQ multiplex PCR; TCRdb holds only in-frame clones, not every one. This table holds under 140,000 clones, around 76% found once. Germline CDR1 MNHNY, CDR2 SVGAGI (reference sequence). Between the trimmed V and J ends, which lost 4 bases and 5 bases, there was a span of 5 bases. CDR3 size: 12 residues. The chain recombines TRBV6-6 with TRBJ1-4; D is ambiguous. Sequencing was carried out using peripheral blood. The receptor comes from a woman of 80 years or more with acute or convalescent COVID-19. The chain's CDR3 is CASSFLNEKLFF. The DNA for the CDR3 is TGTGCCAGCAGTTTCCTAAATGAAAAACTGTTTTTT.